These 14 T cell receptor beta chains came from one sample sequenced in a study of T cell responses to AZD1222 COVID-19 vaccine. Generated by immunoSEQ multiplex PCR, the TCRdb table keeps only in-frame clones and is missing some. The sample gives approximately 150,000 clones, 86% of which show up once; approximately 5.4% is in the top ten. Sequencing was performed on peripheral blood, taken 28 days after the second AZD1222 dose. The receptors originated from an adult who received the AZD1222 COVID-19 vaccine.

The V and J genes are TRBV5-1 and TRBJ2-3; tentatively, D is TRBD1 or TRBD2 (5 bases each). This CDR3 has 17 amino acids. Trimming left V 0 bases short and J 4 bases short, with 18 bases between. Germline V gene sequence: CDR1 SGHRS, CDR2 YFSETQ. Here the CDR3 DNA reads TGCGCCAGCAGCTTGGACGGCCGGGACCTAGGCCCAGATACGCAGTATTTT. Protein sequence: CASSLDGRDLGPDTQYF.

The chain uses TRBV10-3 and TRBJ2-1, with D unresolved. Germline V gene data show CDR1 as ENHRY and CDR2 as SYGVKD. There are 12 residues in the CDR3. Between the trimmed V and J ends, which lost 4 bases and 6 bases, there was a span of 7 bases. CDR3 sequence: CAISGPVNEQFF. As DNA, the CDR3 is TGTGCCATCAGTGGACCTGTCAATGAGCAGTTCTTC.

In this sample, this clone turned up once. The chain couples TRBV29-1 to TRBJ2-1, with TRBD1 matching 7 bases. V gave up 6 bases and J gave up 1 base; unmatched junction bases: 12. This CDR3 region has 16 residues. The germline CDR1 and CDR2 sequences are SQVTM and ANQGSEA. The CDR3 reads CSVPPLGQSSYNEQFF. The CDR3 bases are TGCAGCGTCCCCCCGCTGGGACAGAGTTCCTACAATGAGCAGTTCTTC.

The chain links TRBV6-4 to TRBJ2-1; TRBD2 matches 13 bases. In germline, CDR1 is MRHNA, CDR2 SNTAGT. The CDR3 runs 12 residues. J was trimmed by 8 bases and V by 10 bases; bases with no gene match: 2. CDR3 sequence: CATGLAGDEQFF. For the CDR3, the DNA is TGTGCCACAGGACTAGCGGGAGATGAGCAGTTCTTC.

This clone was counted once. The chain combines TRBV7-9 with TRBJ2-4, with D tentatively TRBD1 (5 bases). Trimming stripped 5 bases from V and 0 bases from J, with 20 bases between. The germline gives CDR1 SEHNR, CDR2 FQNEAQ (reference sequence). The CDR3 covers 18 residues. The CDR3, as DNA: TGTGCCAGCAGCGTAGGTTACCGACAGACCCTAGCCAAAAACATTCAGTACTTC. It specifies CASSVGYRQTLAKNIQYF.

This chain joins TRBV29-1 and TRBJ1-2, with 9 bases matching TRBD1. In germline, CDR1 is SQVTM, CDR2 ANQGSEA. Trimming cost V 8 bases and J 2 bases; bases outside gene matches: 3. The CDR3 extends over 12 amino acids. DNA for the CDR3: TGCAGCACCGGACAGGGGAACTATGGCTACACCTTC. Protein: CSTGQGNYGYTF.

This chain links TRBV29-1 with TRBJ2-1; 12 nucleotides agree with TRBD1. CDR3 size: 15 residues. In germline, CDR1 is SQVTM, CDR2 ANQGSEA. V dropped 5 bases and J dropped 8; count of bases not matched to a gene: 10. CDR3 loop: CSVTPGTGGLDEQFF. The DNA for the CDR3 is TGCAGCGTTACACCCGGGACAGGGGGCCTAGATGAGCAGTTCTTC.

The chain carries TRBV5-1 and TRBJ1-1, with unresolved D. The germline V and J ends were trimmed by 2 bases and 1 base, with 12 bases remaining between them. Germline-derived CDR1 and CDR2 are SGHRS and YFSETQ. The CDR3 is 15 residues long. DNA for the CDR3: TGCGCCAGCAGCTTTGGTCAGAGGAGGAACACTGAAGCTTTCTTT. It encodes CASSFGQRRNTEAFF.

In this sample, this clone turned up once. J is TRBJ1-4 and V is TRBV7-9, with D unclear. The CDR3 has 15 residues. Germline-derived CDR1 and CDR2 are SEHNR and FQNEAQ (reference sequence). V lost 3 bases to trimming and J lost 4 bases, with 12 bases between them. CDR3: CASSLERSLNEKLFF. The CDR3 DNA reads as TGTGCCAGCAGCTTGGAGCGCAGTCTTAATGAAAAACTGTTTTTT.

The chain uses TRBV27 and TRBJ2-1; TRBD2 agrees at 7 bases. This CDR3 has 16 residues. V lost 7 bases to trimming and J lost 5 bases; unmatched junction nucleotides: 14. The V gene's germline CDR1 is MNHEY and CDR2 SMNVEV (reference sequence). This CDR3 reads CASTRRLAAANNEQFF. The CDR3 nucleotides are TGTGCCAGCACCCGGAGGCTAGCGGCCGCTAACAATGAGCAGTTCTTC.

The J gene is TRBJ2-3, the V gene TRBV5-8, with no clear D. The V end lost 2 bases, the J end lost 1 base, and 2 bases lay between the germline ends. This CDR3 contains 12 residues. The germline gives CDR1 SGHTS, CDR2 YDEGEE. Here the CDR3 DNA reads TGTGCCAGCAGCTTACGCACAGATACGCAGTATTTT. Residues: CASSLRTDTQYF.

The V call is TRBV7-9, the J call TRBJ1-1; D is undetermined. V shed 6 bases and J shed 6 bases, with 11 bases lying between them. CDR1 and CDR2 from the germline V gene are SEHNR and FQNEAQ (reference sequence). The CDR3 totals 12 residues. In nucleotides, the CDR3 is TGTGCCAGCAGGTACGACCCCCCTGAAGCTTTCTTT. Translation: CASRYDPPEAFF.

This clone was observed a handful of times. CDR3 protein: CASSDFYEQFF. The CDR3 coding sequence is TGTGCCAGCAGCGACTTTTATGAGCAGTTCTTC. V and J are TRBV14 and TRBJ2-1; unclear D gene. Germline V lookup: CDR1 SGHDN, CDR2 FVKESK. The CDR3 has 11 residues. The ends were cut back, 5 bases at V and 8 bases at J, with 7 bases in the middle.

This rearrangement joins TRBV7-8 to TRBJ2-1; 8 bases match TRBD2. The J segment lost 7 bases and the V segment lost 7 bases, leaving 12 bases of the junction unmatched. The V gene's germline CDR1 is SGHVS and CDR2 FQNEAQ. This CDR3 has 15 amino acids. The CDR3 spells CASNPEAGGKNEQFF. DNA for the CDR3: TGTGCCAGCAACCCGGAGGCGGGAGGAAAGAATGAGCAGTTCTTC.